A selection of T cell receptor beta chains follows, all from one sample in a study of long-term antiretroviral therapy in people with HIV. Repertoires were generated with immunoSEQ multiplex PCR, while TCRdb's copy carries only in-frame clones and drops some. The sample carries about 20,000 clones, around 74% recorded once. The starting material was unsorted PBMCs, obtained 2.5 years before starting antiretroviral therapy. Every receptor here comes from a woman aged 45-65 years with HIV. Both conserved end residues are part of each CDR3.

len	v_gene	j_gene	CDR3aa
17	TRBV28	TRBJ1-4	CASRKSGTGEMDEKLFF
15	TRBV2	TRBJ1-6	CASSPGRAMNSPLHF
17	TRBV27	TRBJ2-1	CASRSTSGGRADNEQFF
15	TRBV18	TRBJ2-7	CASSPLGQGLDEQYF
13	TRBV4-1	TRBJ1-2	CASSQEDRRGYTF
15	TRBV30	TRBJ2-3	CAWSVTSGGTDTQYF
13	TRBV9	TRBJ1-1	CASSVKAGTEAFF
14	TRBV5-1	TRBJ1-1	CASSFEGIDTEAFF
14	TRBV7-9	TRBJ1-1	CASSPGSTDTEAFF
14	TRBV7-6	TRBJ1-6	CASSLGTGDSPLHF
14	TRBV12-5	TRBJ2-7	CASGPGKGRYEQYF
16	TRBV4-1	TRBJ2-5	CASSQDPSGIVETQYF
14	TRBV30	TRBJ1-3	CAWNPGHPGNTIYF
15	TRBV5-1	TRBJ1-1	CASSLEEQPNTEAFF
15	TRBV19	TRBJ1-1	CASSIGAGWGTEAFF
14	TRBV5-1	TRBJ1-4	CASKPSPTNEKLFF
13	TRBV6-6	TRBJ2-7	CATKQGAGFEQYF
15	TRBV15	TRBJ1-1	CATSRDARQGSEAFF
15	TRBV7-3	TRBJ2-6	CASSRDVSGANVLTF
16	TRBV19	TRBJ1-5	CASSIGRGQGRQPQHF
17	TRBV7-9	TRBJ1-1	CASSYLGRGAWNTEAFF
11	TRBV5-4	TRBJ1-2	CASAGQGGYTF
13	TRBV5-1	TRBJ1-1	CASSSGKFGEAFF
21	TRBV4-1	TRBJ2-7	CASSPEGDWRSGATNPYEQYF
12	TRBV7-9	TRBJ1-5	CASSLDYQPQHF
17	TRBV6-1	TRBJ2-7	CASSEIPGTRSSYEQYF
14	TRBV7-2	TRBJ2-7	CASSLAHPSYEQYF
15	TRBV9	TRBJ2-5	CASSVFSGDKETQYF
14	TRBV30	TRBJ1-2	CAGDLDRGSYGYTF
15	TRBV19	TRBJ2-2	CASSGTNRVAGELFF
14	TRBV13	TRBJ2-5	CASSSTGGQETQYF
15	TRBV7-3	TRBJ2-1	CASSKTSGGANEQFF
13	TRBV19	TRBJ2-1	CASSLIATRGEFF
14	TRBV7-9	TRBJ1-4	CASMAAGRSEKLFF
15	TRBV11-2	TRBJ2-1	CASSLLAGAYNEQFF
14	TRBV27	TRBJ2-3	CASSLSANTDTQYF
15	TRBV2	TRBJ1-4	CASNFDRGTNEKLFF
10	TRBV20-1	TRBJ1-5	CSANGQPQHF
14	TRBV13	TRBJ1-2	CASSLGQTNYGYTF
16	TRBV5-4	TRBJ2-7	CASSLGGTGLLYEQYF
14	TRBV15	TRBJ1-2	CATSPDRNYGGYTF
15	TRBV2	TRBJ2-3	CASSTGTVGTDTQYF
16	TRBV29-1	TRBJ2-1	CSVEESGGYSYNEQFF
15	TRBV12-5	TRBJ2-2	CASGLYLWATGELFF
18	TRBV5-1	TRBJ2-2	CASSSDPKRTANTGELFF
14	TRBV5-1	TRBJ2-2	CASSSGLAAGELFF
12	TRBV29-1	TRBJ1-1	CSVGGWRTEAFF
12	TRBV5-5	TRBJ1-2	CASSFTRKGYTF
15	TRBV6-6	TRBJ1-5	CASSYSMPQNQPQHF
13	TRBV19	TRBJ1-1	CASTYRENTEAFF
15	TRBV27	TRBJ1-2	CASSPGTGGGGGYTF
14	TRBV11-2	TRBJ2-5	CASSFGWGKETQYF
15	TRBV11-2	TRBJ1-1	CASSPTPGTAMGAFF
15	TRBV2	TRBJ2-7	CASSVMGGETYEQYF
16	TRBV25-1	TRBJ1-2	CASSGAGARDDYGYTF
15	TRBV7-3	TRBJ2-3	CASSTTGTTYDTQYF
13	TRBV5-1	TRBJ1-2	CASSLDDRGGYTF
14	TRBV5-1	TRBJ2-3	CASSLEGSTDTQYF